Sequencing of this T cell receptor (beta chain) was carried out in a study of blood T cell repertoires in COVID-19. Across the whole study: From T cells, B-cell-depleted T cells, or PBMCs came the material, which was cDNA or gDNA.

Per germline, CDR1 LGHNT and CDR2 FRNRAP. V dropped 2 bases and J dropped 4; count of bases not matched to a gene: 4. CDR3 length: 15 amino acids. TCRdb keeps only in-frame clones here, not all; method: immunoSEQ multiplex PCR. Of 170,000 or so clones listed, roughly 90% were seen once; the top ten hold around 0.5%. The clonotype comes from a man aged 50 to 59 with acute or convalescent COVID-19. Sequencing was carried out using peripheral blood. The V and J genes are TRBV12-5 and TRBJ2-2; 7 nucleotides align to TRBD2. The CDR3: CASGLTSATTGELFF. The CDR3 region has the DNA TGTGCTAGTGGTTTGACTAGCGCCACCACCGGGGAGCTGTTTTTT.